Listed here are 8 T cell receptor beta chains from one sample, sequenced in a study of healthy donors' naive CD4 and CD8 T cells. A linear amplification protocol produced the TCR libraries from roughly 480 ng of total RNA. TCRdb ran MiXCR on the reads and lists one entry per CDR3 protein. The table has roughly 200,000 distinct CDR3 sequences, about 76% seen once. Sequencing was carried out using naive CD4+ and CD8+ T cells sorted from blood, pooled from several donors. The source is a pool of human donors in good health; the sample pools cells from several healthy donors.

CDR3 protein: CASSSESSEQFF. The CDR3 DNA reads as TGCGCCAGCAGCTCCGAGAGTAGTGAGCAGTTCTTC. The chain employs TRBV5-1 and TRBJ2-1; no clear D gene. Germline CDR1 and CDR2: SGHRS and YFSETQ. The CDR3 totals 12 residues. V lost 3 bases, J lost 9 bases, and 10 bases lay in between. Together with reference TRBV5-1 and TRBJ2-1, the CDR3 gives the full variable domain: KAGVTQTPRYLIKTRGQQVTLSCSPISGHRSVSWYQQTPGQGLQFLFEYFSETQRNKGNFPGRFSGRQFSNSRSEMNVSTLELGDSALYLCASSSESSEQFFGPGTRLTVL.

This chain uses TRBV27 with TRBJ1-1, with D possibly TRBD1 on 5 matching bases. From germline, CDR1 is MNHEY and CDR2 SMNVEV (reference sequence). This CDR3 comprises 16 residues. V was clipped by 6 bases and J by 2 bases, with 19 bases between them. This CDR3 reads CASSPTGRTGNTEAFF. The CDR3 region has the DNA TGTGCCAGCAGCCCTACAGGCCGGACGGGTAACACTGAAGCTTTCTTT.

The rearrangement uses TRBV19 and TRBJ1-2; TRBD1 matches 9 bases. After removal of 11 bases from V and 0 bases from J, the junction contained 16 bases not matched to a gene. CDR1 is LNHDA and CDR2 is SQIVND in the germline V gene (reference sequence). This CDR3 is 17 amino acids long. The CDR3 region has the DNA TGTGCCTTGGGCCCGGGGACAGGGCGCCCAGCTAACTATGGCTACACCTTC. It specifies CALGPGTGRPANYGYTF.

The chain links TRBV11-2 to TRBJ2-7; 7 bases match TRBD2. V lost 8 bases, J lost 3 bases, and 7 bases stayed unmatched. The germline gives CDR1 SGHAT, CDR2 FQNNGV. The CDR3 contains 13 residues. CDR3 in DNA: TGTGCCAGCCTCGATCCTAGCGGCTACGAGCAGTACTTC. Translating gives CASLDPSGYEQYF.

The chain recombines TRBV29-1 with TRBJ1-1; 10 bases line up with TRBD1. This CDR3 contains 14 residues. CDR1 and CDR2 from the germline V gene are SQVTM and ANQGSEA. With 7 bases clipped from V and 6 bases from J, the junction kept 11 bases outside the gene matches. This chain's CDR3 is CSATGTGARAEAFF. The CDR3 bases are TGCAGCGCAACCGGGACAGGGGCGCGAGCTGAAGCTTTCTTT.

This CDR3 reads CSADCLNTGELFF. CDR3 sequence (DNA): TGCAGCGCCGACTGTCTAAACACCGGGGAGCTGTTTTTT. The chain uses TRBV29-1 and TRBJ2-2; D is unresolved. Trimming stripped 7 bases from V and 2 bases from J, with 11 bases between. Looked up from germline, CDR1 is SQVTM and CDR2 is ANQGSEA. This CDR3 has 13 amino acids.

The chain has TRBV29-1 and TRBJ2-7, with 8 bases identical to TRBD1. The CDR3 is 14 residues long. The V segment lost 4 bases and the J segment 5 bases; nucleotides outside the gene matches: 10. Germline CDR1 and CDR2: SQVTM and ANQGSEA. CDR3 coding DNA: TGCAGCGTTGCAGGGGGCCAGTTTTCTAACGAGCAGTACTTC. Translating gives CSVAGGQFSNEQYF.

V is TRBV14 and J is TRBJ1-2; D ambiguous. The CDR3 consists of 14 residues. V was trimmed by 1 base and J by 0 bases, leaving 6 bases between them. The germline V gene encodes CDR1 SGHDN and CDR2 FVKESK. In DNA form, the CDR3 reads TGTGCCAGCAGCCAAGGGACGACTAACTATGGCTACACCTTC. It yields the protein CASSQGTTNYGYTF.